The clone carrying this TCR beta chain was observed many times. Its specificity is not known. The CDR3 loop spans 12 amino acids. Germline V lookup: CDR1 SQVTM, CDR2 ANQGSEA. Trimming at V came to 6 bases and at J to 4 bases, leaving 3 bases not matched to a gene. This record belongs to a study of identical twins. TCRdb called the 5' RACE reads again in MiXCR, with one record for every CDR3 protein. The repertoire holds around 340,000 distinct CDR3 sequences, with 12% as singletons. Overall study results and limits: In drawing conclusions, the study used cross-sectional statistical analysis and did not follow the same donors. Out-of-frame beta chain sequences displayed weaker excess sharing between twins. Abundant beta clonotypes from cord blood had fewer insertions, unlike memory repertoires, which showed none. Models underpredicted monozygotic twin sharing of out-of-frame TCR alpha.

These same data were also listed under a study on yellow fever vaccine responses in identical twins.

This chain connects TRBV29-1 to TRBJ1-2, with 9 bases that match TRBD1. The sample taken for sequencing was CD8+ T cells sorted from blood. The source is a woman aged 18-29 years in good health. The CDR3 region is CSVPGQGYGYTF. CDR3 nucleotides: TGCAGCGTCCCGGGACAGGGCTATGGCTACACCTTC.